A selection of T cell receptor beta chains follows, all from one sample in a study of cytomegalovirus exposure and HLA in healthy donors. Assay used: immunoSEQ multiplex PCR; TCRdb lists only in-frame clones, some missing. Among over 70,000 clones, 80% to 90% were seen once, and the ten largest hold 3% to 4.5%. The sequencing input was PBMCs. The receptors stem from a woman aged 18-35 years in good health and CMV-seropositive. CDR3s include the opening cysteine and the closing phenylalanine or tryptophan. Each record gives: J gene, D gene, V gene, CDR3 length, clone size, CDR3 DNA, CDR3 protein. The D gene is left open where the match is weak. Expanded clones get a size class; other rows say once, few or many, or leave the size out.

TRBJ2-7	TRBD2	TRBV7-6	14	NA	TGTGCCAGCAGCTCTTTTCTAGCGGGGATCGAGCAGTACTTC	CASSSFLAGIEQYF
TRBJ2-2	NA	TRBV7-8	13	NA	TGTGCCAGCAGCTTATTAGCAGCTGAGGAGCTGTTTTTT	CASSLLAAEELFF
TRBJ1-2	NA	TRBV7-8	16	once	TGTGCCAGCAGCTTAGTACGGGGTAGCGGGTTCTATGGCTACACCTTC	CASSLVRGSGFYGYTF
TRBJ2-4	NA	TRBV25-1	11	NA	TGTGCCAGCAGTGACTCTATTATTCAGTACTTC	CASSDSIIQYF
TRBJ2-1	TRBD2	TRBV5-1	15	NA	TGCGCCAGCAGCTCCCGGGGGGGCATCTACAATGAGCAGTTCTTC	CASSSRGGIYNEQFF
TRBJ1-5	TRBD1	TRBV10-2	15	NA	TGCGCCAGCTCCCGGGACAGGGTTAGCAATCAGCCCCAGCATTTT	CASSRDRVSNQPQHF
TRBJ2-7	TRBD2	TRBV15	16	NA	TGTGCCACCAGCCAACAAGGACTAGCGGGAAACTACGAGCAGTACTTC	CATSQQGLAGNYEQYF
TRBJ2-3	NA	TRBV5-4	14	NA	TGTGCCAGCAGCTTGGACCTGGGCTTAGATACGCAGTATTTT	CASSLDLGLDTQYF
TRBJ1-2	TRBD1	TRBV27	12	once	TGTGCCACCGGGACAGGGAACTATGGCTACACCTTC	CATGTGNYGYTF
TRBJ1-1	TRBD1	TRBV29-1	12	NA	TGCAGCGCTGGACAGGGGGAGATTGAAGCTTTCTTT	CSAGQGEIEAFF
TRBJ2-7	NA	TRBV7-2	14	NA	TGTGCCAGCAGCTTCCGGGACACGTCCTACGAGCAGTACTTC	CASSFRDTSYEQYF
TRBJ2-2	NA	TRBV2	13	NA	TGTGCCAGCAGTGCAGGGCTGGCCGGGGAGCTGTTTTTT	CASSAGLAGELFF
TRBJ2-7	NA	TRBV2	12	NA	TGTGCCAGCAAGTGGGCGAACTACGAGCAGTACTTC	CASKWANYEQYF